This TCR beta chain appears in the sequencing data of a study of blood T cell repertoires in COVID-19 (dated by TCRdb to 2020 to 2022). Regarding the research as a whole: Samples covering the acute and convalescent phases of COVID-19 were provided by collaborators in the United States, Italy and Spain. The repertoires were released in a freely available public database intended as a resource for research on the immune response to SARS-CoV-2. Samples were obtained from the ongoing ImmuneRACE study (first 160 participants) and from about 1,300 subjects provided by 6 global collaborators. Where HLA class I and class II types were available, the types were taken from metadata supplied by the sample provider, not from assay-based typing. The prospective study material was composed of cDNA or gDNA derived from T cells, B-cell-depleted T cells, or PBMCs. The sample metadata nearly always contained a de-identified subject ID, COVID-19 status, age in years and sex. Deeply sampled blood TCRbeta repertoires from subjects exposed to, actively infected with, or recovered from COVID-19 were included in the dataset.

Of note for this clone: Its specific antigen is unknown. No base quality information exists; no much larger clone differs at one position.

The paper's findings and limits, for the study overall: How much clinical and demographic metadata was included differed by source and by participant, and the metadata was provided uncurated.

TCRbeta CDR3 regions were amplified from genomic DNA using the immunoSEQ Assay, a bias-controlled multiplex PCR. Regarding the original processing steps: The number of nucleated cells in each sample was estimated by amplification of reference gene primers within the assay. Sequence reads were collapsed and filtered to measure the absolute abundance of every unique TCRbeta CDR3 rearrangement. Productive Simpson clonality was computed per sample as the square root of Simpson's diversity index over productive rearrangements. TCRdb provides this immuneACCESS table in a form limited to in-frame rearrangements. Some clones are lacking; in checked studies, under half of them reflect an unresolved V gene, and why the rest are absent is not known. Clone size and the V and J calls come from that table; the DNA yielded D and trimming. Across this sample there are about 150,000 clones, with 70% to 80% seen only once. The ten largest clones take up roughly 15% of the sample.

V loses 0 bases of germline sequence and J loses 12 bases, and the interval between the two ends is 12 bases. The CDR3 sequence holds 12 residues, the cysteine and phenylalanine included. Of the read, only the CDR3 DNA is kept; its 36 bases are in frame from base 1. The germline V gene encodes CDR1 SGHNT and CDR2 YYREEE (reference sequence). Whole blood was collected in K2EDTA tubes by collaborating institutions according to the institutions' own protocols. For TCRbeta analysis, collaborator samples were shipped as frozen whole blood, as isolated PBMCs, or as DNA extracted from either sample type. Sequencing input: peripheral blood. The chain links TRBV5-4 with TRBJ1-2, with the identity of the D gene unclear. This receptor was obtained from a man aged 45-65 years with acute or convalescent COVID-19. The nucleotides read TGTGCCAGCAGCTTGGAGTGGGCGACAAACACCTTC. This yields the protein CASSLEWATNTF.